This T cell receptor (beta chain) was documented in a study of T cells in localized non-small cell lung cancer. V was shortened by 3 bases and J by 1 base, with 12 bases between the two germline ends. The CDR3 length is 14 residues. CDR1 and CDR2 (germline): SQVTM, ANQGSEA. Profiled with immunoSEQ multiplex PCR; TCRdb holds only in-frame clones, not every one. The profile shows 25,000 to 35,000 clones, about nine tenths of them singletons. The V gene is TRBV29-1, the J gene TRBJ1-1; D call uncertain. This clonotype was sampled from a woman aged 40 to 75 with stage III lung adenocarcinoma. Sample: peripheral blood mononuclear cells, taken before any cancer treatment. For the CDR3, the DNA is TGCAGCGTTGAGTTAAGGGTTGAGAACACTGAAGCTTTCTTT. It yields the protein CSVELRVENTEAFF.